Presented here are 24 T cell receptor beta chains from one specimen sequenced in a study of blood T cells in healthy people across ages (dated by TCRdb to the mid-2010s). Library preparation employed 5' RACE. For sequencing, an Illumina HiSeq 2500 was employed. The second PCR ran for roughly 7 to 11 cycles and used a J-beta primer mix along with a sample-barcoded 5' primer. TCRdb reanalyzed the raw reads on its own, using fastp at Q25 for trimming and MiXCR for clone calling, and kept in-frame beta chains. Rows are unified per CDR3 protein, each entry keeping the most common DNA and genes. For this sample the table gives about 1.5 million distinct CDR3 sequences, of which 35% to 45% were detected only once. About 3.8% of the sample belongs to the ten largest clones. The sample comprised blood. These receptors all stem from a woman younger than 30 in good health.

This clonotype was seen ten or more times. The chain has TRBV12-3 or TRBV12-4 and TRBJ1-1; no clear D gene. Trimming removed 2 bases at V and 0 bases at J, with 7 bases between. There are 14 residues in the CDR3. CDR3 protein: CASSLTAMNTEAFF. CDR3 bases: TGTGCCAGCAGTTTAACAGCTATGAACACTGAAGCTTTCTTT.

This chain uses TRBV20-1 with TRBJ2-1, with TRBD2 matching over 11 bases. There are 13 residues in the CDR3. CDR1 DFQATT and CDR2 SNEGSKA come from the germline V gene (reference sequence). After removal of 6 bases from V and 9 bases from J, the junction contained 7 bases not matched to a gene. CDR3 amino acids: CSANSGGASEQFF. DNA of the CDR3: TGCAGTGCAAATAGCGGGGGGGCCAGTGAGCAGTTCTTC.

A remark on this clonotype: The junction and the germline gene differ at one end; a read error may be behind it. The chain joins TRBV29-1 to TRBJ2-1; the match to TRBD2 covers 7 bases. The V gene's germline CDR1 is SQVTM and CDR2 ANQGSEA. The CDR3 consists of 14 residues. The CDR3 sequence: CSAEGKLANNEQFF. The CDR3 DNA reads as TGCAGCGCTGAAGGAAAACTAGCGAACAATGAGCAGTTCTTC.

V is TRBV20-1 and J is TRBJ2-1; TRBD2 matches at 7 bases. Germline CDR1 reads DFQATT; CDR2 reads SNEGSKA (reference sequence). J was trimmed by 2 bases and V by 0 bases; bases with no gene match: 10. The CDR3 contains 17 residues. CDR3 protein: CSARERGNSWPYNEQFF. In nucleotides, the CDR3 is TGCAGTGCTAGAGAGCGGGGGAACTCCTGGCCCTACAATGAGCAGTTCTTC.

The chain uses TRBV12-5 and TRBJ2-1; TRBD1 is a possible D gene (6 bases). V was cut by 4 bases and J by 6 bases, with 10 bases left in between. The CDR3 has 13 residues. Germline V lookup: CDR1 LGHNT, CDR2 FRNRAP. In DNA, the CDR3 is TGTGCTAGTGGTTGGGTGACAGGCAATGAGCAGTTCTTC. Its translation is CASGWVTGNEQFF.

The chain links TRBV2 to TRBJ1-1; D remains unclear. This CDR3 comprises 14 residues. V shed 6 bases and J shed 0 bases, with 11 bases lying between them. CDR1 and CDR2 from the germline V gene are SNHLY and FYNNEI. The CDR3 bases are TGTGCCAGCAGAGCGGACGGACTGAACACTGAAGCTTTCTTT. This translates into CASRADGLNTEAFF.

A few counts support this clonotype. This chain links TRBV6-6 with TRBJ2-1; no firm D call. Deletions cut 0 bases from V and 2 bases from J, with 2 bases between. Germline lookup yields CDR1 MNHNY and CDR2 SVGAGI (reference sequence). This CDR3 is built from 13 residues. The CDR3 nucleotides read TGTGCCAGCAGTTACTCGGCCTACAATGAGCAGTTCTTC. Its translation is CASSYSAYNEQFF.

CDR3 DNA: TGTGCCAGCAGTTTAGATCCCAGAGGGTTTGGTGGCTACACCTTC. It encodes CASSLDPRGFGGYTF. The chain joins TRBV27 to TRBJ1-2; D is unresolved. Trimming removed 2 bases at V and 7 bases at J, with 17 bases between. This CDR3 comprises 15 residues. CDR1 and CDR2 from the germline V gene are MNHEY and SMNVEV (reference sequence).

The rearrangement joins TRBV7-2 to TRBJ1-2; D is unresolved. Trimming removed 7 bases at V and 0 bases at J, with 15 bases between. There are 15 residues in the CDR3. Looked up from germline, CDR1 is SGHTA and CDR2 is FQGNSA. This chain's CDR3 is CASTLLRVPNYGYTF. The DNA of the CDR3 is TGTGCCAGCACCCTTCTAAGGGTCCCTAACTATGGCTACACCTTC.

For this clonotype: Possible read error: a much larger clone is one base away. This sequence joins TRBV11-2 and TRBJ1-3; TRBD1 is a possible D gene (6 bases). Looked up from germline, CDR1 is SGHAT and CDR2 is FQNNGV. The CDR3 length is 17 residues. In DNA form, the CDR3 reads TGTGCCAGCAGCTTCCTACAGGGACGGTGGCCTGGAAACACCGTATATTTT. Its translation: CASSFLQGRWPGNTVYF.

The chain combines TRBV20-1 with TRBJ2-1; the match to TRBD1 covers 7 bases. Germline CDR1 DFQATT, CDR2 SNEGSKA (reference sequence). This CDR3 comprises 13 residues. Germline trimming cut 6 bases from V and 6 bases from J; bases unmatched to any gene: 8. CDR3 sequence: CSAPLAGGNEQFF. CDR3 DNA sequence: TGCAGTGCCCCTTTGGCAGGGGGCAATGAGCAGTTCTTC.

This clonotype showed up just a few times. The V gene is TRBV12-3 or TRBV12-4, the J gene TRBJ1-1; D might be TRBD1 (6 bases). V lost 3 bases and J 4 bases, leaving 9 bases between the germline ends. The CDR3 is 13 amino acids. Here the CDR3 reads CASSLGTPTEAFF. The DNA of the CDR3 is TGTGCCAGCAGTTTGGGGACACCCACTGAAGCTTTCTTT.

This clonotype was counted between two and nine times. This chain connects TRBV10-3 to TRBJ1-4; unclear D gene. V lost 3 bases and J lost 8, with 16 bases in between. Germline values: CDR1 ENHRY, CDR2 SYGVKD. The length of the CDR3 is 15 residues. The CDR3 DNA follows: TGTGCCATCAGTGACCCGTCCCAGTCCCGGGAAAAACTGTTTTTT. Protein sequence: CAISDPSQSREKLFF.

V gene TRBV2 combines with J gene TRBJ1-2; 7 nucleotides agree with TRBD1. The V and J ends lost 6 bases and 5 bases, in that order; junction bases with no gene match: 12. This CDR3 region has 15 residues. Germline CDR1 SNHLY, CDR2 FYNNEI. CDR3 DNA: TGTGCCAGCAGGGAACAGGGGACCACAGGGTATGGCTACACCTTC. Protein: CASREQGTTGYGYTF.

This clonotype has only a few counts. This chain joins TRBV2 and TRBJ2-2; D is ambiguous. Germline V lookup: CDR1 SNHLY, CDR2 FYNNEI. This CDR3 is 13 amino acids long. V dropped 6 bases and J dropped 3 bases, with 8 bases sitting between them. The CDR3 loop reads CASRYQDTGELFF. The DNA for the CDR3 is TGTGCCAGCAGGTACCAGGACACCGGGGAGCTGTTTTTT.

The chain's CDR3 is CSAPGGFVGNTGELFF. The CDR3 DNA follows: TGCAGTGCTCCAGGGGGTTTTGTCGGCAACACCGGGGAGCTGTTTTTT. The rearrangement links TRBV20-1 to TRBJ2-2; the match to TRBD1 covers 7 bases. V was clipped by 5 bases and J by 2 bases; unmatched bases: 11. CDR1 and CDR2 (germline): DFQATT, SNEGSKA (reference sequence). The CDR3 has 16 amino acids.

This clonotype showed up just once. A junction boundary mismatches the germline segment, possibly from a read error. The J gene is TRBJ2-5, the V gene TRBV28; D perhaps matches TRBD2 (6 bases). From germline, CDR1 is MDHEN and CDR2 SYDVKM. The CDR3 has 16 amino acids. CDR3 in amino acids: CASSSSPLARQEIQYF. In DNA form, the CDR3 reads TGTGCCAGCAGTTCCTCCCCCCTAGCGCGCCAAGAGATCCAGTACTTC.

This clonotype was picked up a small number of times. This chain joins TRBV4-1 and TRBJ2-5, with TRBD2 matching 10 bases. The junction had 7 bases not matched to a gene; V was cut back by 1 base and J by 2 bases. Per germline, CDR1 MGHRA and CDR2 YSYEKL. The CDR3 is 17 amino acids. CDR3 DNA sequence: TGCGCCAGCAGCCAAGGTCCTAGCGGGGGCCTTCAAGAGACCCAGTACTTC. Protein: CASSQGPSGGLQETQYF.

The table lists this clonotype with many counts. CDR3 region: CAISDQGAAQSTDTQYF. CDR3 DNA sequence: TGTGCCATCAGTGATCAGGGGGCAGCCCAAAGCACAGATACGCAGTATTTT. The gene calls are TRBV10-3 and TRBJ2-3; 8 bases map to TRBD1. Germline values: CDR1 ENHRY, CDR2 SYGVKD. V dropped 3 bases and J dropped 0; count of bases not matched to a gene: 8. CDR3 size: 17 residues.

The J gene is TRBJ1-5, the V gene TRBV20-1; D gene uncertain. Trimming pared 1 base from V and 0 bases from J, leaving 16 bases between. Germline lookup yields CDR1 DFQATT and CDR2 SNEGSKA (reference sequence). The CDR3 is made up of 17 amino acids. The CDR3 is CSARVEGSVLSNQPQHF. DNA for the CDR3: TGCAGTGCTAGAGTGGAGGGCAGCGTCCTTAGCAATCAGCCCCAGCATTTT.

The rearrangement uses TRBV2 and TRBJ2-4, with no clear D. The J call may be in error: the DNA end matches TRBJ2-7 better. Germline V gene data show CDR1 as SNHLY and CDR2 as FYNNEI. CDR3 size: 13 residues. The DNA of the CDR3 is TGTGCCAGCAGGGCTATCCCGGTGTACGAGCAGTACTTC. Translating it yields CASRAIPVYEQYF.

The chain has TRBV7-2 and TRBJ2-5; D is possibly TRBD2 (6 bases). Deletions cut 1 base from V and 4 bases from J, with 13 bases between. The CDR3 spans 15 residues. CDR1 and CDR2 from the germline V gene are SGHTA and FQGNSA. The CDR3 DNA is TGTGCCAGCAGCTTAGAGGGACTCCGTACAGAGACCCAGTACTTC. Residues: CASSLEGLRTETQYF. Together with reference TRBV7-2 and TRBJ2-5, the CDR3 gives the full variable domain: GAGVSQSPSNKVTEKGKDVELRCDPISGHTALYWYRQSLGQGLEFLIYFQGNSAPDKSGLPSDRFSAERTGGSVSTLTIQRTQQEDSAVYLCASSLEGLRTETQYFGPGTRLLVL.

This chain links TRBV2 with TRBJ2-7; D is possibly TRBD1 or TRBD2 (5 bases each). The V gene lost 2 bases and the J gene lost 0 bases, with 8 bases spanning the gap. This CDR3 has 14 residues. Germline CDR1 reads SNHLY; CDR2 reads FYNNEI. As DNA, the CDR3 is TGTGCCAGCAGTGAACGGGACGCCTCCTACGAGCAGTACTTC. Amino acid sequence: CASSERDASYEQYF.

The rearrangement links TRBV6-1 to TRBJ2-5; either TRBD1 or TRBD2 may supply D (6 bases each). The J call may be incorrect, as the DNA end agrees better with TRBJ2-7. CDR3 length: 14 residues. CDR1 and CDR2 from the germline V gene are MNHNS and SASEGT. CDR3: CATIKEGGGYEQYF. Here the CDR3 DNA reads TGTGCCACCATAAAGGAGGGGGGCGGCTACGAGCAGTACTTC.